A selection of T cell receptor beta chains follows, all from one sample in a study of identical twins. TCRdb itself ran the 5' RACE reads through MiXCR, one entry per CDR3 protein. The sample lists 1.5 million to 2 million distinct CDR3 sequences, around 33% seen once, with around 0.25% in the top ten. Sequenced input: cord blood. Every receptor here comes from a newborn girl in good health. CDR3s include the opening cysteine and the closing phenylalanine or tryptophan. Each record gives: clone size, J gene, V gene, D gene, CDR3 length, CDR3 protein. D genes are given only for firm matches. Clone size, where shown, is once, few, many, or a class for clones that have expanded.

. | TRBJ1-2 | TRBV29-1 | . | 12 | CSVKDGGYGYTF
few | TRBJ2-7 | TRBV20-1 | . | 13 | CSASPRSLDEQYF
few | TRBJ2-5 | TRBV5-1 | . | 14 | CASSLEVEVGTQYF
. | TRBJ1-6 | TRBV2 | . | 13 | CASSASQGSPPHF
. | TRBJ2-7 | TRBV12-3/TRBV12-4 | . | 15 | CASMRRQALGGEQYF
few | TRBJ2-1 | TRBV7-9 | TRBD1 | 14 | CASLTGGSYNEQFF
. | . | TRBV3-1 | TRBD2 | 16 | CASSQEGLVVYNEQYF
. | TRBJ1-6 | TRBV6-1 | . | 16 | CASSELWPSYNSPLHF
. | . | TRBV20-1 | TRBD2 | 13 | CSARRAGGETQYF
. | TRBJ2-3 | TRBV10-2 | . | 17 | CASSESSYQRSTDTQYF
. | TRBJ1-2 | TRBV6-1 | . | 17 | CASRPPYKSEREPGYTF
. | TRBJ2-3 | TRBV6-2/TRBV6-3 | . | 15 | CASSYRRPSTDTQYF
. | TRBJ1-2 | TRBV15 | . | 14 | CATSRDPDFYGYTF
many | TRBJ1-2 | TRBV28 | . | 15 | CASSLGPTNWGGYTF
few | TRBJ2-3 | TRBV18 | . | 14 | CASSPATNTDTQYF
. | TRBJ1-6 | TRBV4-1 | . | 15 | CASSQARSSGYTLHF
. | TRBJ2-2 | TRBV10-3 | TRBD1 | 13 | CAISPGTGKKLFF
. | TRBJ2-7 | TRBV7-8 | . | 14 | CASSLEAGVETRYF
. | TRBJ2-1 | TRBV20-1 | TRBD2 | 15 | CSATLGTSGHNEQFF
few | TRBJ2-3 | TRBV4-1 | TRBD2 | 14 | CASSRSTSADTQYF
. | TRBJ1-1 | TRBV20-1 | . | 15 | CSARDLRGENTEAFF
few | TRBJ2-5 | TRBV16 | . | 15 | CASSQMLPGRETQYF
few | TRBJ2-1 | TRBV9 | . | 15 | CASSVAASSYNEQFF
few | . | TRBV6-5 | TRBD2 | 16 | CASRFLTSGRGYEQYF
few | TRBJ1-1 | TRBV3-1 | TRBD1 | 17 | CASSPRTGAILNTEAFF
. | TRBJ1-1 | TRBV20-1 | . | 14 | CSARSRGGGAEAFF
. | TRBJ1-1 | TRBV12-3/TRBV12-4 | TRBD1 | 14 | CASSLEGANTAAFF
. | TRBJ1-1 | TRBV6-4 | . | 13 | CASSSQLGTEAFF
few | TRBJ2-3 | TRBV4-2 | TRBD2 | 16 | CASNFGGTSDTDTQYF
few | TRBJ2-2 | TRBV29-1 | . | 13 | CSVGTPNTGELFF
. | TRBJ2-7 | TRBV11-2 | TRBD2 | 20 | CASSLESWRVNRGEAYEQYF
. | TRBJ2-4 | TRBV10-3 | TRBD2 | 16 | CAISEQASGGKNIQYF
. | TRBJ1-3 | TRBV7-2 | . | 14 | CASSLVGGANTIYF
. | TRBJ2-3 | TRBV3-1 | . | 17 | CASSRGTPHSGTDTQYF
few | TRBJ1-5 | TRBV5-1 | TRBD1 | 15 | CASSLGDRANQPQHF
. | TRBJ1-2 | TRBV5-1 | . | 12 | CASSSGKHGYTF
. | TRBJ2-5 | TRBV6-5 | TRBD2 | 15 | CAGSYGLAGVETQYF
few | TRBJ1-6 | TRBV20-1 | . | 17 | CSARDRGGRGVGSPLHF
. | TRBJ1-5 | TRBV20-1 | . | 13 | CSAQRDTNQPQHF
few | TRBJ2-3 | TRBV6-1 | TRBD2 | 13 | CASLAALGDTQYF
. | TRBJ1-2 | TRBV3-1 | . | 13 | CASSQAGTKGYTF
. | TRBJ2-5 | TRBV6-6 | TRBD1 | 15 | CASRPGGKGQETQYF